This record looks at one T cell receptor (beta chain) sequence and its context. This entry comes from a study of cytomegalovirus exposure and HLA in healthy donors. Libraries were prepared by immunoSEQ multiplex PCR; TCRdb keeps only in-frame clonotypes and omits some of them. The profile shows around 200,000 clones, about 80% of them singletons. V dropped 9 bases and J dropped 2; count of bases not matched to a gene: 4. The CDR3 sequence is 13 residues long. The V gene's germline CDR1 is MNHNS and CDR2 SASEGT. This receptor was obtained from a woman between 18 and 30 years old in good health and CMV-seropositive. The V call is TRBV6-1, the J call TRBJ2-5; 9 bases agree with TRBD1. Sequencing was done on a sample of PBMCs. As DNA, the CDR3 is TGTGCCAGTCGGGACAGGGCTCAAGAGACCCAGTACTTC. Amino acid sequence: CASRDRAQETQYF.